The next 28 T cell receptor beta chains were all read from a single sample in a study of blood T cells in healthy people across ages. The authors ran a second PCR of about 6 to 11 cycles using a sample-barcoded 5' primer and a J-beta primer mix. In TCRdb, the 5' RACE reads were re-called with MiXCR into one record per CDR3 protein. The repertoire holds 600,000 to 850,000 distinct CDR3 sequences, 25% seen once, with 9.4% in the top ten. A further study also used this sample, focusing on T cells of mothers and their children.

Sequencing was carried out using blood. The receptors derive from a boy younger than 18 in good health.

This clonotype was observed a few times. The chain links TRBV11-1 to TRBJ2-7, with D tentatively TRBD1 or TRBD2 (5 bases each). CDR3 length: 12 amino acids. Germline V gene data show CDR1 as SGHAT and CDR2 as FQDESV (reference sequence). Trimming stripped 6 bases from V and 3 bases from J, with 9 bases between. DNA for the CDR3: TGTGCCAGCAGTGGGACGCTCTACGAGCAGTACTTC. Protein sequence: CASSGTLYEQYF.

The V call is TRBV20-1, the J call TRBJ2-5, with D possibly matching TRBD2 (5 bases). TRBJ2-7 matches the DNA end more closely, so the J call is doubtful. This CDR3 comprises 12 residues. CDR1 is DFQATT and CDR2 is SNEGSKA in the germline V gene (reference sequence). The CDR3 bases are TGCAGTGCTAGAGCTGAGGGCTACGAGCAGTACTTC. Protein sequence: CSARAEGYEQYF.

The sample holds a few counts of this clonotype. The chain has TRBV5-6 and TRBJ2-7; D not certain. V lost 1 base to trimming and J lost 5 bases, with 13 bases between them. Germline CDR1 is SGHDT and CDR2 is YYEEEE. The CDR3 contains 14 residues. The CDR3 here is CASSLFRNDHEQYF. In nucleotides, the CDR3 is TGTGCCAGCAGCTTGTTTCGGAATGACCACGAGCAGTACTTC.

The chain joins TRBV20-1 to TRBJ1-5, with 9 bases lining up with TRBD1. V was pared by 4 bases and J by 4 bases, with 5 bases of the junction left unmatched. The CDR3 is 14 residues long. Germline V gives CDR1 DFQATT, CDR2 SNEGSKA (reference sequence). CDR3 nucleotide sequence: TGCAGTGCTACGGGACAGGGACAAAATCAGCCCCAGCATTTT. It yields the protein CSATGQGQNQPQHF.

This clonotype appeared a few times. The chain links TRBV5-1 to TRBJ2-3; D is ambiguous. CDR1 SGHRS and CDR2 YFSETQ come from the germline V gene. This CDR3 spans 14 amino acids. The ends were cut back, 6 bases at V and 0 bases at J, with 11 bases in the middle. In DNA form, the CDR3 reads TGCGCCAGCACTCACGGCGTTAGCACAGATACGCAGTATTTT. This encodes CASTHGVSTDTQYF.

The V and J genes are TRBV5-1 and TRBJ1-4; 7 bases agree with TRBD1. V lost 5 bases and J lost 6; bases outside the gene matches: 7. The CDR3 length is 14 residues. Germline V gives CDR1 SGHRS, CDR2 YFSETQ. The CDR3 protein is CASSSRQGDEKLFF. CDR3 nucleotide sequence: TGCGCCAGCAGTTCCCGACAGGGTGATGAAAAACTGTTTTTT.

The chain combines TRBV3-1 with TRBJ1-1; the D gene is possibly TRBD1 (5 bases). Germline values: CDR1 LGHDT, CDR2 YNNKEL (reference sequence). V shed 4 bases and J shed 1 base, with 13 bases lying between them. The CDR3 length is 15 residues. CDR3 coding DNA: TGTGCCAGCAGCCCCGCGTCAGGGACGAACACTGAAGCTTTCTTT. Its protein is CASSPASGTNTEAFF. Full variable domain (remainder filled in from reference TRBV3-1 and TRBJ1-1): DTAVSQTPKYLVTQMGNDKSIKCEQNLGHDTMYWYKQDSKKFLKIMFSYNNKELIINETVPNRFSPKSPDKAHLNLHINSLELGDSAVYFCASSPASGTNTEAFFGQGTRLTVV.

This chain uses TRBV9 with TRBJ2-5, with TRBD2 identical over 12 bases. Judging by the DNA end, TRBJ2-1 fits better; the J call may be wrong. The CDR3 consists of 16 residues. Looked up from germline, CDR1 is SGDLS and CDR2 is YYNGEE. In DNA, the CDR3 is TGTGCCAGCAGCGGGCTAGCGGGAGGGTTTAGCAATGAGCAGTTCTTC. Translating it yields CASSGLAGGFSNEQFF.

This clonotype showed up many times. The chain employs TRBV7-9 and TRBJ2-7; unclear D gene. Deletions cut 1 base from V and 5 bases from J, with 6 bases between. The CDR3 spans 12 residues. Germline assignment: CDR1 SEHNR and CDR2 FQNEAQ (reference sequence). The CDR3 loop reads CASSLGRDEQYF. The CDR3, as DNA: TGTGCCAGCAGCTTAGGTCGGGACGAGCAGTACTTC. Drawing the rest from reference TRBV7-9 and TRBJ2-7, the complete variable domain is DTGVSQNPRHKITKRGQNVTFRCDPISEHNRLYWYRQTLGQGPEFLTYFQNEAQLEKSRLLSDRFSAERPKGSFSTLEIQRTEQGDSAMYLCASSLGRDEQYFGPGTRLTVT.

V usage is TRBV6-1 and J usage is TRBJ2-5, with a tentative D call TRBD1 (6 bases). The J call may be faulty, since TRBJ2-7 better matches the DNA end. CDR3 length: 14 amino acids. Germline values: CDR1 MNHNS, CDR2 SASEGT. CDR3 residues: CASSVGHLPYEQYF. The DNA of the CDR3 is TGTGCCAGCAGTGTGGGACATCTACCCTACGAGCAGTACTTC.

The J gene is TRBJ2-7, the V gene TRBV20-1, with TRBD2 matching 8 bases. The J segment lost 1 base and the V segment lost 4 bases, leaving 9 bases of the junction unmatched. This CDR3 contains 15 residues. CDR1 and CDR2 (germline): DFQATT, SNEGSKA (reference sequence). The CDR3 is CSATSERGISYEQYF. The DNA for the CDR3 is TGCAGTGCTACCTCAGAGCGGGGGATTTCCTACGAGCAGTACTTC.

The chain carries TRBV6-6 and TRBJ2-5; 11 bases agree with TRBD1. Germline CDR1 reads MNHNY; CDR2 reads SVGAGI (reference sequence). The CDR3 is 15 residues long. V dropped 4 bases and J dropped 5; count of bases not matched to a gene: 6. The CDR3 DNA sequence: TGTGCCAGCAGTTTCTGGACAGGGGGCGAGGAGACCCAGTACTTC. Translation: CASSFWTGGEETQYF.

This clonotype was observed a few times. The V call is TRBV6-5, the J call TRBJ1-1, with no clear D. CDR3 size: 14 residues. V lost 5 bases, J lost 4 bases, and 14 bases lay in between. Germline values: CDR1 MNHEY, CDR2 SVGAGI. Here the CDR3 reads CASSRSTGSTEAFF. CDR3 bases: TGTGCCAGCAGTCGCTCGACGGGGAGCACTGAAGCTTTCTTT.

The chain has TRBV6-2 or TRBV6-3 and TRBJ2-1; TRBD2 matches at 11 bases. Germline trimming cut 5 bases from V and 6 bases from J; bases unmatched to any gene: 9. This CDR3 contains 16 residues. Germline lookup yields CDR1 MNHEY and CDR2 SVGEGT. The DNA of the CDR3 is TGTGCCAGCAGTGCCGTAGCGGGAGGGAGGAGCAATGAGCAGTTCTTC. Protein product: CASSAVAGGRSNEQFF.

V gene TRBV11-2 combines with J gene TRBJ1-4, with unresolved D. This CDR3 spans 12 amino acids. The V end lost 5 bases, the J end lost 7 bases, and 8 bases lay between the germline ends. The germline gives CDR1 SGHAT, CDR2 FQNNGV. CDR3 nucleotides: TGTGCCAGCAGCAGCGCCCGTGAAAAACTGTTTTTT. As protein: CASSSAREKLFF.

This chain connects TRBV10-3 to TRBJ2-7; 12 bases map to TRBD2. The V and J ends lost 11 bases and 4 bases, in that order; junction bases with no gene match: 9. The CDR3 covers 14 residues. Germline CDR1 ENHRY, CDR2 SYGVKD. CDR3 sequence reads: CASRLAGEEYEQYF. The CDR3 DNA is TGTGCCTCCAGACTAGCGGGAGAAGAATACGAGCAGTACTTC.

This clonotype occurred a few times. The CDR3 sequence: CASSLSFGGLYEQYF. The CDR3, as DNA: TGTGCCAGCAGCTTATCCTTCGGGGGCCTCTACGAGCAGTACTTC. The chain employs TRBV7-2 and TRBJ2-7; D possibly matches TRBD1 or TRBD2 (6 bases each). This CDR3 spans 15 amino acids. Trimming took 2 bases from V and 3 from J, leaving 14 bases between them. The germline gives CDR1 SGHTA, CDR2 FQGNSA.

The chain joins TRBV10-3 to TRBJ2-7, with no clear D. Trimming stripped 3 bases from V and 3 bases from J, with 9 bases between. This CDR3 is 13 amino acids long. Germline V gene lookup returns CDR1 ENHRY and CDR2 SYGVKD. The CDR3 bases are TGTGCCATCAGTGACCGGGCAAACTACGAGCAGTACTTC. Amino acid sequence: CAISDRANYEQYF.

The chain couples TRBV18 to TRBJ1-2; TRBD1 matches 7 bases. This CDR3 has 13 amino acids. Germline CDR1 KGHSH, CDR2 LQKENI. V was clipped by 4 bases and J by 6 bases; unmatched bases: 5. The CDR3 region is CASSRQGLDGYTF. In nucleotides, the CDR3 is TGTGCCAGCTCACGACAGGGTCTGGATGGCTACACCTTC.

The V call is TRBV29-1, the J call TRBJ2-7; a possible D gene is TRBD1 (5 bases). From germline, CDR1 is SQVTM and CDR2 ANQGSEA. The CDR3 extends over 11 amino acids. The V and J ends lost 7 bases and 3 bases respectively, with 10 bases between them. CDR3 sequence (DNA): TGCAGCGCCATGACAGACTACGAGCAGTACTTC. It translates to CSAMTDYEQYF.

This clonotype was seen a handful of times. V usage is TRBV7-2 and J usage is TRBJ2-2, with D perhaps matching TRBD1 (6 bases). The CDR3 extends over 16 amino acids. V lost 8 bases and J lost 4, with 20 bases in between. Looked up from germline, CDR1 is SGHTA and CDR2 is FQGNSA. The CDR3 nucleotides are TGTGCCAGCCCAACCTCAGGGGATTTGCCCACCGGGGAGCTGTTTTTT. It yields the protein CASPTSGDLPTGELFF.

This clonotype occurred a few times. A read error may produce the germline difference seen at one junction end. This rearrangement joins TRBV29-1 to TRBJ2-7; possibly TRBD2 for D (6 bases). Germline V gene data show CDR1 as SQVTM and CDR2 as ANQGSEA. The CDR3 extends over 12 amino acids. The CDR3: CSVSRGDHERYF. The CDR3 DNA is TGCAGCGTCAGTCGCGGGGACCACGAGCGGTACTTC.

The rearrangement joins TRBV28 to TRBJ2-5; 7 nucleotides align to TRBD2. V lost 3 bases, J lost 0 bases, and 1 base stayed unmatched. Germline CDR1 reads MDHEN; CDR2 reads SYDVKM. The length of the CDR3 is 14 residues. CDR3 sequence reads: CASSFTSDQETQYF. The CDR3 region has the DNA TGTGCCAGCAGTTTCACTAGCGACCAAGAGACCCAGTACTTC.

This chain uses TRBV7-2 with TRBJ2-5; TRBD1 or TRBD2 may be the D gene (5 bases each). V was clipped by 5 bases and J by 11 bases, with 30 bases between them. Germline V gene sequence: CDR1 SGHTA, CDR2 FQGNSA. This CDR3 is 17 amino acids long. CDR3 loop: CASSQISTQTGAQEQYF. CDR3 DNA: TGTGCCAGCAGCCAGATTAGTACCCAGACCGGGGCGCAGGAGCAGTACTTC.

The genes are TRBV7-6 and TRBJ2-5, with 9 bases lining up with TRBD2. The better agreement between TRBJ2-7 and the DNA end casts doubt on the J call. This CDR3 region has 15 residues. Germline V lookup: CDR1 SGHVS, CDR2 FNYEAQ. The CDR3 DNA sequence: TGTGCCAGCAGCGATCTAGCGGGGTCGTCATACGAGCAGTACTTC. It codes for CASSDLAGSSYEQYF.

Here the CDR3 DNA reads TGTGCCAGCATCCTCCGGGGTCCTAATGAAAAACTGTTTTTT. Its protein product is CASILRGPNEKLFF. The V and J genes are TRBV28 and TRBJ1-4; D is uncertain. V lost 7 bases and J lost 3, with 12 bases in between. CDR1 and CDR2 (germline): MDHEN, SYDVKM. The CDR3 has 14 amino acids.

In this sample, this clonotype turned up a few times. V gene TRBV7-9 combines with J gene TRBJ2-7; D uncertain. The CDR3 runs 13 residues. Germline V gene data show CDR1 as SEHNR and CDR2 as FQNEAQ (reference sequence). The germline V and J ends were trimmed by 5 bases and 6 bases, with 14 bases remaining between them. CDR3 loop: CASSPRVPGEQYF. CDR3 in DNA: TGTGCCAGCAGCCCCCGGGTACCCGGCGAGCAGTACTTC.

V and J are TRBV29-1 and TRBJ2-6; D not certain. This CDR3 has 15 amino acids. V lost 5 bases to trimming and J lost 0 bases, with 11 bases between them. In germline, CDR1 is SQVTM, CDR2 ANQGSEA. The CDR3 DNA reads TGCAGCGTTTTCCAGCGAGGCTCTGGGGCCAACGTCCTGACTTTC. This sequence encodes CSVFQRGSGANVLTF.